A selection of T cell receptor beta chains follows, all from one sample in a study of T cells expressing NK-cell markers. TCRdb re-called the 5' RACE reads and shows each CDR3 protein once, DNA omitted. The repertoire table contains about 260,000 distinct CDR3 sequences. Sequences were obtained from blood T cells: a sorted CD56 or NKG2C T cell subset, CD4+ or CD8+ T cells, or bulk PBMC T cells (not recorded which). These TCRs come from a young man in good health. The CDR3 runs from the conserved cysteine through the conserved F or W.

v_gene	j_gene	CDR3aa
TRBV20-1	TRBJ2-3	CSAGPPNRFYTDTQYF
TRBV5-1	TRBJ2-1	CASSQITTGVNEQFF
TRBV29-1	TRBJ2-5	CSVEGVSRGETQYF
TRBV6-5	TRBJ2-6	CASSYFSGGAGANVLTF
TRBV20-1	TRBJ2-5	CSAKRGPVGVETQYF
TRBV6-1	TRBJ1-4	CASSPALPHEKLFF
TRBV19	TRBJ1-1	CASSIKLVGVGSTEAFF
TRBV5-1	TRBJ2-3	CASSLDQGSDTQYF
TRBV6-1	TRBJ2-3	CASSRGIVADTQYF
TRBV20-1	TRBJ2-1	CSASYGTRGDNEQFF
TRBV5-6	TRBJ2-2	CASSPRLAGVSGELFF
TRBV20-1	TRBJ2-2	CSARILDRGENTGELFF
TRBV5-1	TRBJ1-1	CASQVTGGGNTEAFF
TRBV29-1	TRBJ2-3	CSLVFGASTDTQYF
TRBV20-1	TRBJ2-5	CSARGGGSLRETQYF
TRBV7-7	TRBJ2-5	CASTPGYTETQYF
TRBV5-1	TRBJ2-1	CASSPRNVQGGEQFF
TRBV20-1	TRBJ1-1	CSARTPGFNTEAFF
TRBV5-1	TRBJ2-7	CASSLDVTSAYEQYF
TRBV20-1	TRBJ1-2	CSASPPGGADYGYTF
TRBV18	TRBJ2-3	CASSPGPPGADTQYF
TRBV29-1	TRBJ2-1	CSGRGGQTYNEQFF
TRBV20-1	TRBJ1-5	CSATGQTAKTQNQPQHF
TRBV6-1	TRBJ1-1	CASSVEGWNTEAFF
TRBV9	TRBJ1-1	CASSPGGQNTEAFF
TRBV29-1	TRBJ1-2	CSVQGVEGRNYGYTF
TRBV6-1	TRBJ2-5	CASSEPDGTSGRGLQETQYF
TRBV12-3/TRBV12-4	TRBJ1-6	CASSPRSGGKPSPLHF
TRBV7-2	TRBJ2-1	CASSLDLWDNEQFF
TRBV2	TRBJ2-4	CASSDSWLAKNIQYF
TRBV20-1	TRBJ2-5	CSATIHTRVETQYF
TRBV5-6	TRBJ2-1	CASSFGLPSSYNEQFF
TRBV20-1	TRBJ2-3	CSARDRFGGSTDTQYF
TRBV12-3/TRBV12-4	TRBJ2-1	CASSLRGPYNEQFF
TRBV12-3/TRBV12-4	TRBJ1-4	CASSYPGTGLFF
TRBV7-2	TRBJ2-1	CASGSGASYNEQFF
TRBV24-1	TRBJ2-5	CATSDLVAGNGQETQYF
TRBV5-1	TRBJ2-5	CASSLQPTGGVETQYF
TRBV24-1	TRBJ1-1	CATSDFNEAFF
TRBV15	TRBJ2-7	CATSRDRLVYEQYF
TRBV27	TRBJ1-5	CASSLLGGGGQPQHF
TRBV20-1	TRBJ2-5	CSAPNHPSIETQYF
TRBV29-1	TRBJ2-1	CSVEAETAGQFF
TRBV20-1	TRBJ2-3	CSARERAGVADTQYF
TRBV2	TRBJ2-7	CASRARGGEQYF
TRBV28	TRBJ2-4	CASSLTVNVKNIQYF
TRBV29-1	TRBJ2-1	CSVEGWESYNEQFF
TRBV24-1	TRBJ2-1	CATSDPSEGNEQFF